This T cell receptor beta chain stems from a study of T cell responses to AZD1222 COVID-19 vaccine. Generated by immunoSEQ multiplex PCR, the TCRdb table keeps only in-frame clones and is missing some. The sample consists of 85,000 to 90,000 clones, 88% of them appearing once. V shed 4 bases and J shed 4 bases, with 23 bases lying between them. The CDR3 is 17 amino acids. Germline CDR1 is SGHTA and CDR2 is FQGNSA. This chain joins TRBV7-2 and TRBJ2-7; no definite D call. The source is an adult in good health. This material consisted of peripheral blood, taken on day 0 of AZD1222 vaccination. CDR3 DNA sequence: TGTGCCAGCAGCTCTGCCCAGACACTACCCGCGCCTTACGAGCAGTACTTC. Translated: CASSSAQTLPAPYEQYF.